This TCR beta chain was captured by sequencing in a study of blood T cell repertoires in COVID-19. The table came from immunoSEQ multiplex PCR; TCRdb's copy has only in-frame clones and leaves some out. The sample has 130,000 to 150,000 clones; about 79% are singletons. The CDR3 totals 15 residues. The V gene lost 3 bases and the J gene lost 1 base, with 11 bases spanning the gap. The germline CDR1 and CDR2 sequences are KGHDR and SFDVKD. The sequenced sample consisted of PBMCs or T cells enriched from blood (not recorded which). The chain recombines TRBV24-1 with TRBJ2-5; D unclear. This receptor was obtained from a man aged 45-65 years who had recovered from COVID-19. CDR3: CATSDPRGVQETQYF. In DNA, the CDR3 is TGTGCCACCAGTGATCCCCGTGGAGTCCAAGAGACCCAGTACTTC.